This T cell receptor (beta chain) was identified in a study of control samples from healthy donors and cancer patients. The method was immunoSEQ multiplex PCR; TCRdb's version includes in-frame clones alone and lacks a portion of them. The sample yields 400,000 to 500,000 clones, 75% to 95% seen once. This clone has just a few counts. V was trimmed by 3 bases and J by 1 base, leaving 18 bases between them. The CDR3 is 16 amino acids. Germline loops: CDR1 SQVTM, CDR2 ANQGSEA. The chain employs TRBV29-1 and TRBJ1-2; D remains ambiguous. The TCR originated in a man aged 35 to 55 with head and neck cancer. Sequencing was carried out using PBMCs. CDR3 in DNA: TGCAGCGTTGACCGGCCTAACAGTGATGATAACTATGGCTACACCTTC. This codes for CSVDRPNSDDNYGYTF.